A single sample is the source of the 13 T cell receptor beta chains below, sequenced in a study of T cells in Graves' hyperthyroidism and ophthalmopathy. Using RNA transcripts as the source, TCR beta CDR3 regions were amplified. The study used the HTBI primer set for a first-round RT-PCR of the TCR CDR3. TCRdb ran MiXCR on the multiplex PCR reads and lists one entry per CDR3 protein. The profile shows approximately 40,000 distinct CDR3 sequences, about 50% of them singletons. Sequenced: blood. These receptors all come from a man aged 35-49 years with Graves' ophthalmopathy.

In this sample, this clonotype turned up many times. This chain connects TRBV5-4 to TRBJ2-7; 7 bases fit TRBD2. V dropped 0 bases and J dropped 5; count of bases not matched to a gene: 5. The CDR3 runs 14 residues. The V gene's germline CDR1 is SGHNT and CDR2 YYREEE (reference sequence). CDR3 bases: TGTGCCAGCAGCTTGGTTGGGGGGGGTCACGAGCAGTACTTC. This sequence encodes CASSLVGGGHEQYF.

V gene TRBV6-1 combines with J gene TRBJ2-1; the D gene is possibly TRBD1 (6 bases). This CDR3 comprises 15 residues. Looked up from germline, CDR1 is MNHNS and CDR2 is SASEGT. V lost 1 base and J lost 9, with 16 bases in between. Here the CDR3 reads CASSEEGWGLSEQFF. In DNA form, the CDR3 reads TGTGCCAGCAGTGAAGAGGGGTGGGGGCTGAGTGAGCAGTTCTTC.

CDR3 amino acids: CSARDLRTPDQPQYF. The CDR3 nucleotides are TGCAGTGCTAGAGATTTGAGGACACCGGATCAGCCCCAGTACTTC. The J gene is TRBJ2-5, the V gene TRBV20-1, with D possibly being TRBD1 (5 bases). CDR1 is DFQATT, CDR2 SNEGSKA, per germline (reference sequence). The CDR3 spans 15 residues. V lost 0 bases and J 9 bases, leaving 20 bases between the germline ends.

A note on this clonotype: Mismatch with germline at one junction end may stem from a read error. This rearrangement joins TRBV11-2 to TRBJ1-3, with a tentative D call TRBD1 (6 bases). Germline-derived CDR1 and CDR2 are SGHAT and FQNNGV. There are 13 residues in the CDR3. The CDR3 bases are TGTGCCAGCAGCCGGGACACTGGAAACGCCATATATTTT. Translation gives CASSRDTGNAIYF.

V gene TRBV5-6 combines with J gene TRBJ2-1, with a possible D match to TRBD2 (6 bases). This CDR3 has 16 residues. Per germline, CDR1 SGHDT and CDR2 YYEEEE. V was clipped by 2 bases and J by 0 bases, with 12 bases between them. CDR3 protein: CASSLFGGSSYNEQFF. CDR3 DNA sequence: TGTGCCAGCAGCTTATTTGGGGGGAGCTCCTACAATGAGCAGTTCTTC.

The chain recombines TRBV6-2 or TRBV6-3 with TRBJ1-5; D might be TRBD1 (6 bases). Germline loops: CDR1 MNHEY, CDR2 SVGEGT. V lost 4 bases and J 1 base, leaving 14 bases between the germline ends. This CDR3 has 16 amino acids. CDR3 sequence reads: CASSSFQGKSNQPQHF. For the CDR3, the DNA is TGTGCCAGCAGTTCATTTCAGGGGAAGAGCAATCAGCCCCAGCATTTT.

In regard to this clonotype: The limits of the CDR3 on the DNA are not certain, so only TCRdb's listed CDR3 is given. J is TRBJ1-5 and V is TRBV7-9; the D segment call TRBD1 is taken from the table without a DNA check. The CDR3 is 22 amino acids in total, end residues counted. In germline, CDR1 is SEHNR, CDR2 FQNEAQ (reference sequence). CDR3 sequence reads: CASSLDGQSYEKLFFGSGTQHF.

This clonotype was seen ten or more times. A clone one base away is much larger, so this may be a read error. The CDR3 end shows no conserved phenylalanine or tryptophan, and so a read error is likely. This chain uses TRBV5-1 with TRBJ2-2, with TRBD1 identical over 7 bases. Looked up from germline, CDR1 is SGHRS and CDR2 is YFSETQ. The ends lost 6 bases at V and 5 bases at J; junction bases unmatched: 7. There are 14 residues in the CDR3. This CDR3 reads CASTPQGVTGELFS. The DNA for the CDR3 is TGCGCCAGCACCCCCCAGGGGGTTACCGGGGAGCTGTTTTCT.

This clonotype was detected ten times or more. This sequence joins TRBV6-1 and TRBJ2-1, with unresolved D. The CDR3 totals 14 residues. V was clipped by 0 bases and J by 10 bases, with 13 bases between them. Per germline, CDR1 MNHNS and CDR2 SASEGT. CDR3 protein: CASSEALRVAEQFF. Written as DNA, the CDR3 is TGTGCCAGCAGTGAAGCGCTAAGGGTCGCGGAGCAGTTCTTC.

This clonotype was detected many times. The rearrangement joins TRBV7-3 to TRBJ2-5, with D uncertain. CDR1 and CDR2 from the germline V gene are SGHTA and FQGTGA. CDR3 length equals 15 residues. V was clipped by 1 base and J by 0 bases, with 9 bases between them. DNA for the CDR3: TGTGCCAGCAGCTTAAATGGTCGGGACCAAGAGACCCAGTACTTC. Protein: CASSLNGRDQETQYF.

This clonotype appeared many times. This chain joins TRBV7-9 and TRBJ2-5, with D hard to call. The CDR3 has 16 amino acids. V dropped 0 bases and J dropped 5 bases, with 16 bases sitting between them. Germline CDR1 reads SEHNR; CDR2 reads FQNEAQ (reference sequence). In DNA form, the CDR3 reads TGTGCCAGCAGCTTAGCCAAGTCGAGTCGAGTGGAGACCCAGTACTTC. This gives the protein CASSLAKSSRVETQYF.

This clonotype was detected only once. The chain carries TRBV2 and TRBJ1-3; 10 bases line up with TRBD1. CDR1 SNHLY and CDR2 FYNNEI come from the germline V gene. The CDR3 is 15 residues long. V lost 7 bases to trimming and J lost 2 bases; unmatched junction nucleotides: 5. The DNA of the CDR3 is TGTGCCAGCAATCCAGGGACAGGGGCTGGAAACACCATATATTTT. This codes for CASNPGTGAGNTIYF.

This chain uses TRBV6-6 with TRBJ2-7; a possible D gene is TRBD2 (5 bases). The CDR3 length is 11 residues. V gave up 2 bases and J gave up 10 bases, with 9 bases separating them. Per the germline V gene, CDR1 is MNHNY and CDR2 is SVGAGI (reference sequence). CDR3 bases: TGTGCCAGCAGTTACGGTAGCGATCAGTACTTC. Protein sequence: CASSYGSDQYF.